Shown below are 25 T cell receptor beta chains from a single sample sequenced in a study of blood T cell repertoires in COVID-19. Generated by immunoSEQ multiplex PCR, the TCRdb table keeps only in-frame clones and is missing some. Of more than 250,000 clones in the sample, 83% were seen once. What was sequenced was peripheral blood. These receptors were obtained from a man between 60 and 75 years old who had recovered from COVID-19.

The chain's CDR3 is CASIGYRHGKRADTQYF. CDR3 sequence (DNA): TGTGCCAGCATCGGGTATAGGCACGGGAAGAGGGCAGATACGCAGTATTTT. The chain employs TRBV25-1 and TRBJ2-3; D may be TRBD2 (5 bases). This CDR3 has 17 amino acids. Trimming took off 7 bases at V and 4 bases at J, with 24 bases between the two ends. CDR1 and CDR2 (germline): MGHDK, SYGVNS.

The chain recombines TRBV30 with TRBJ2-7; 7 bases are a match to TRBD1. Germline V lookup: CDR1 GTSNPN, CDR2 SVGIG (reference sequence). CDR3 length: 13 amino acids. Trimming cost V 5 bases and J 2 bases; bases outside gene matches: 6. CDR3 amino acids: CAWRRQGPYEQYF. For the CDR3, the DNA is TGTGCCTGGCGGAGACAGGGCCCCTACGAGCAGTACTTC.

The genes are TRBV5-4 and TRBJ2-1; 8 bases agree with TRBD2. The CDR3 contains 13 residues. CDR1 and CDR2 (germline): SGHNT, YYREEE (reference sequence). The trim removed 7 bases at V and 14 bases at J, leaving 14 bases unmatched. The CDR3 region is CASGAAGTRDKFF. The CDR3 DNA reads as TGTGCCAGCGGAGCCGCCGGGACTAGGGATAAGTTCTTC.

J is TRBJ2-7 and V is TRBV5-1; D unresolved. Germline V gene lookup returns CDR1 SGHRS and CDR2 YFSETQ. The CDR3 consists of 12 residues. V lost 4 bases and J lost 3, with 8 bases in between. CDR3 sequence (DNA): TGCGCCAGCAGCAATGAGGACTACGAGCAGTACTTC. Translation gives CASSNEDYEQYF. Together with reference TRBV5-1 and TRBJ2-7, the CDR3 gives the full variable domain: KAGVTQTPRYLIKTRGQQVTLSCSPISGHRSVSWYQQTPGQGLQFLFEYFSETQRNKGNFPGRFSGRQFSNSRSEMNVSTLELGDSALYLCASSNEDYEQYFGPGTRLTVT.

This clone was counted many times. The rearrangement joins TRBV9 to TRBJ1-6; TRBD1 is a possible D gene (5 bases). The V and J ends lost 0 bases and 0 bases respectively, with 13 bases between them. The CDR3 runs to 18 residues. Per germline, CDR1 SGDLS and CDR2 YYNGEE. The CDR3: CASSVGDPGSSYNSPLHF. CDR3 coding DNA: TGTGCCAGCAGCGTAGGGGACCCCGGGAGCTCCTATAATTCACCCCTCCACTTT.

This chain links TRBV19 with TRBJ1-1; D is perhaps TRBD1 (6 bases). Germline-derived CDR1 and CDR2 are LNHDA and SQIVND (reference sequence). CDR3 length equals 13 residues. The V end was cut by 7 bases, the J end by 1 base, with 10 bases between. Here the CDR3 reads CASNPGANTEAFF. The CDR3 DNA follows: TGTGCCAGTAACCCAGGGGCGAACACTGAAGCTTTCTTT.

This clone was counted once. The chain has TRBV5-1 and TRBJ2-7; 9 nucleotides line up with TRBD1. The CDR3 totals 17 residues. The V gene's germline CDR1 is SGHRS and CDR2 YFSETQ. V gave up 3 bases and J gave up 4 bases; unmatched junction bases: 14. Written as DNA, the CDR3 is TGCGCCAGCAGCTCGCTGAGACGGGACAGGGAGGCGTACGAGCAGTACTTC. It is translated as CASSSLRRDREAYEQYF.

The gene calls are TRBV10-3 and TRBJ2-7, with 8 nucleotides matching TRBD1. The J segment lost 2 bases and the V segment lost 3 bases, leaving 3 bases of the junction unmatched. The CDR3 consists of 14 residues. Germline values: CDR1 ENHRY, CDR2 SYGVKD. The CDR3 DNA reads as TGTGCCATCAGTGAATCGGGACAGGCCTACGAGCAGTACTTC. It translates to CAISESGQAYEQYF.

CDR3 bases: TGTGCCAGCAGCTCTAAACAGGGACCTGGAAACACCATATATTTT. As protein: CASSSKQGPGNTIYF. The chain combines TRBV7-6 with TRBJ1-3, with a possible D match to TRBD1 (6 bases). Germline V gene sequence: CDR1 SGHVS, CDR2 FNYEAQ. The CDR3 covers 15 residues. Deletions cut 4 bases from V and 2 bases from J, with 12 bases between.

The gene calls are TRBV15 and TRBJ1-1; TRBD1 matches at 9 bases. V dropped 1 base and J dropped 1; count of bases not matched to a gene: 1. CDR3 length equals 15 residues. Germline V gene sequence: CDR1 LNHNV, CDR2 YYDKDF (reference sequence). Here the CDR3 DNA reads TGTGCCACCAGCAGAGGGGGACAGGGGAACACTGAAGCTTTCTTT. This encodes CATSRGGQGNTEAFF.

This clone occurred a few times. The rearrangement uses TRBV12-3 or TRBV12-4 and TRBJ2-2; no definite D call. Trimming took 6 bases from V and 4 from J, leaving 9 bases between them. This CDR3 contains 13 residues. DNA for the CDR3: TGTGCCAGCAGAACTATGTCCACCGGGGAGCTGTTTTTT. Translated: CASRTMSTGELFF.

The chain has TRBV7-2 and TRBJ2-5, with 8 bases fitting TRBD2. This CDR3 contains 16 residues. V shed 1 base and J 2 bases; nucleotides not matched to a gene: 6. Germline CDR1 and CDR2: SGHTA and FQGNSA. In nucleotides, the CDR3 is TGTGCCAGCAGCTTAGAGCGCGGGAGGACACAAGAGACCCAGTACTTC. Its protein is CASSLERGRTQETQYF.

The chain links TRBV5-1 to TRBJ2-7, with 16 nucleotides matching TRBD2. CDR3 size: 16 residues. CDR1 and CDR2 from the germline V gene are SGHRS and YFSETQ. The junction had 6 bases not matched to a gene; V was cut back by 4 bases and J by 5 bases. The CDR3 DNA is TGCGCCAGCAGCCCGGGACTAGCGGGAGGGCAAAACGAGCAGTACTTC. It specifies CASSPGLAGGQNEQYF.

The V and J genes are TRBV5-4 and TRBJ2-1; 7 bases align to TRBD2. The V gene's germline CDR1 is SGHNT and CDR2 YYREEE (reference sequence). The junction had 10 bases not matched to a gene; V was cut back by 4 bases and J by 3 bases. The CDR3 covers 16 residues. CDR3 protein: CASSVGGVGGYNEQFF. The CDR3 coding sequence is TGTGCCAGCAGCGTGGGAGGGGTCGGGGGCTACAATGAGCAGTTCTTC.

A few counts support this clone. CDR3 sequence (DNA): TGTGCCAGCAGTGAAAACCGGGGACAGCCCCAGCATTTT. Encoded protein: CASSENRGQPQHF. V is TRBV6-1 and J is TRBJ1-5; no firm D call. Germline CDR1 is MNHNS and CDR2 is SASEGT. The CDR3 is 13 residues long. Deletions cut 2 bases from V and 7 bases from J, with 9 bases between.

The chain carries TRBV10-3 and TRBJ2-3; D not resolved. The CDR3 has 14 amino acids. Germline CDR1 and CDR2: ENHRY and SYGVKD. Trimming shortened V by 0 bases and J by 4 bases, and 8 bases separated the two germline ends. CDR3 DNA sequence: TGTGCCATCAGTGAGTCAGGTCGGGCAGATACGCAGTATTTT. Translating gives CAISESGRADTQYF.

V gene TRBV27 combines with J gene TRBJ2-7; D may be TRBD2 (6 bases). From germline, CDR1 is MNHEY and CDR2 SMNVEV (reference sequence). V lost 6 bases, J lost 6 bases, and 15 bases lay in between. CDR3 length: 13 residues. The CDR3 region has the DNA TGTGCCAGCAGAGGCCCGGGAGTTCTCGAGCAGTACTTC. Its translation is CASRGPGVLEQYF.

V is TRBV6-5 and J is TRBJ1-4, with TRBD1 matching over 7 bases. Looked up from germline, CDR1 is MNHEY and CDR2 is SVGAGI. The ends lost 6 bases at V and 4 bases at J; junction bases unmatched: 5. The length of the CDR3 is 14 residues. CDR3 DNA sequence: TGTGCCAGCAGAAGGGACAGAAATAATGAAAAACTGTTTTTT. Translated, it gives CASRRDRNNEKLFF.

V usage is TRBV19 and J usage is TRBJ1-4, with 10 bases identical to TRBD1. Per germline, CDR1 LNHDA and CDR2 SQIVND (reference sequence). The V segment lost 5 bases and the J segment 6 bases; nucleotides outside the gene matches: 6. The CDR3 extends over 15 amino acids. This CDR3 reads CASSAPDRGDEKLFF. CDR3 bases: TGTGCCAGTAGTGCCCCGGACAGGGGGGATGAAAAACTGTTTTTT.

This clone was picked up a small number of times. J is TRBJ2-1 and V is TRBV29-1; D not certain. The germline V and J ends were trimmed by 4 bases and 8 bases, with 12 bases remaining between them. The CDR3 contains 12 residues. CDR1 and CDR2 from the germline V gene are SQVTM and ANQGSEA. DNA of the CDR3: TGCAGCGTTGGGCGCGGTAGACATGAGCAGTTCTTC. This codes for CSVGRGRHEQFF.

The chain employs TRBV3-1 (or the pseudogene TRBV3-2) and TRBJ1-4; 10 bases are shared with TRBD1. V gave up 1 base and J gave up 8 bases; unmatched junction bases: 7. There are 16 residues in the CDR3. Germline CDR1 is LGHDT and CDR2 is YNNKEL (reference sequence). The CDR3 here is CASSQAGQGGAEKLFF. In DNA, the CDR3 is TGTGCCAGCAGCCAAGCCGGACAGGGGGGGGCGGAAAAACTGTTTTTT.

The J gene is TRBJ2-2, the V gene TRBV3-1 (or the pseudogene TRBV3-2), with 7 bases that match TRBD2. From germline, CDR1 is LGHDT and CDR2 YNNKEL (reference sequence). The CDR3 is 15 residues long. With V trimmed by 4 bases and J by 0 bases, 2 bases remained unmatched. The CDR3 coding sequence is TGTGCCAGCAGCCTGGGACTAACGAACACCGGGGAGCTGTTTTTT. This translates into CASSLGLTNTGELFF.

The chain uses TRBV9 and TRBJ1-2; 9 bases are shared with TRBD1. The CDR3 runs 15 residues. The junction had 8 bases not matched to a gene; V was cut back by 3 bases and J by 5 bases. Germline-derived CDR1 and CDR2 are SGDLS and YYNGEE. DNA for the CDR3: TGTGCCAGCAGCGGGGACAGGGAGGCCGCATATGGCTACACCTTC. Protein: CASSGDREAAYGYTF.

V gene TRBV2 combines with J gene TRBJ2-7, with 8 bases identical to TRBD2. This CDR3 is 15 amino acids long. The V segment lost 7 bases and the J segment 2 bases; nucleotides outside the gene matches: 10. Germline CDR1 and CDR2: SNHLY and FYNNEI. The CDR3 region is CASTGTRRPPYEQYF. CDR3 nucleotide sequence: TGTGCCAGCACTGGGACTAGGCGGCCCCCCTACGAGCAGTACTTC.

V is TRBV6-1 and J is TRBJ2-7; D may be TRBD1 (6 bases). This CDR3 spans 18 amino acids. The germline V gene encodes CDR1 MNHNS and CDR2 SASEGT. The V and J ends lost 0 bases and 0 bases respectively, with 18 bases between them. CDR3 sequence reads: CASSEAYSLGANSYEQYF. For the CDR3, the DNA is TGTGCCAGCAGTGAAGCGTACTCCCTGGGGGCTAACTCCTACGAGCAGTACTTC.